This T cell receptor beta chain originates from a study of OX40 agonist ivuxolimab in advanced cancers. Study context: Partial responses were achieved by three patients, of whom one had hepatocellular carcinoma and two had cutaneous melanoma.

Produced via immunoSEQ multiplex PCR; TCRdb's table is partial and in-frame only. The sample consists of tens of thousands of clones, around 78% of them appearing once. Study-level findings and limits: In the 0.1 to 3.0 mg/kg range, CD4+ and CD8+ blood T cells had expanded clonally by week 6. CD4+ T cells averaged fewer expanded clones than CD8+ T cells.

The investigators sampled blood at baseline, at cycle 4 day 1, and at cycle 7 day 1. CDR3 length: 13 amino acids. CDR1 MDHEN and CDR2 SYDVKM come from the germline V gene. Deletions cut 1 base from V and 8 bases from J, with 11 bases between. In this sample, this clone turned up a few times. Its antigen is still unknown. The sequence derives from an adult with an advanced solid tumor such as melanoma, head and neck, liver or kidney cancer. The source was CD4+ or CD8+ T cells sorted from blood, collected in a trial of the OX40 agonist ivuxolimab. The chain has TRBV28 and TRBJ1-2; no firm D call. CDR3 amino acids: CASSLSRTWGYTF. The CDR3 coding sequence is TGTGCCAGCAGTTTATCACGGACTTGGGGCTACACCTTC.